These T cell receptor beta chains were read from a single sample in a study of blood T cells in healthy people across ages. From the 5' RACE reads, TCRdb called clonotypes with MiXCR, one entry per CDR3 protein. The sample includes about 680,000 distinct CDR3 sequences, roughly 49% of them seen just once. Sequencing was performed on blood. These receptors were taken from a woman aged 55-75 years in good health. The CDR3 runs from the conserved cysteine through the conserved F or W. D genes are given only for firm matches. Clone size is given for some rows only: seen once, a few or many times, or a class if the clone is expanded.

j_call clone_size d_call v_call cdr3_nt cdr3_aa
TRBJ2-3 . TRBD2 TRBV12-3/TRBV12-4 TGTGCCAGCAGCCGGGACTACTCTCCCGATACGCAGTATTTT CASSRDYSPDTQYF
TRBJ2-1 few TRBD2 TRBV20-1 TGCAGTGCTAGAGATTTCGGGACTAGCGGGAGTGGGGAGCAGTTCTTC CSARDFGTSGSGEQFF
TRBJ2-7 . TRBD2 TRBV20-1 TGCAGTGCTGATACTAGCGGGGCCTCCTACGAGCAGTACTTC CSADTSGASYEQYF
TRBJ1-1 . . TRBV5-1 TGCGCCAGCAGCTTGGCCCTTGGGGGCCACGCTGAAGCTTTCTTT CASSLALGGHAEAFF
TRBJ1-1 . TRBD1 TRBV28 TGTGCCACCCAGGGGGAACGGGAAGCTTTCTTT CATQGEREAFF
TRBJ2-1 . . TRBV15 TGTGCCACCAGCAGAGATCGTGGGACGAAATACAATGAGCAGTTCTTC CATSRDRGTKYNEQFF
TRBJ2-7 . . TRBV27 TGTGCCAGCAGTTCTCTCTCCTGGGGGAGCTCCTACGAGCAGTACTTC CASSSLSWGSSYEQYF
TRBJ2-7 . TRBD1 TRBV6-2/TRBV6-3 TGTGCCAGCAGTCCGTGGGACAGGGGAAAATACGAGCAGTACTTC CASSPWDRGKYEQYF
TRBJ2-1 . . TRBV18 TGTGCCAGCTCACCAGGTGCTAGCCTCAATGAGCAGTTCTTC CASSPGASLNEQFF
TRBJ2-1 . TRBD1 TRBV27 TGTGCCAGCAGTCCCACAGGGGAGCTCCACAATGAGCAGTTCTTC CASSPTGELHNEQFF
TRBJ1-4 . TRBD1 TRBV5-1 TGCGCCAGCAGCGCAGGGGGCCCTGCTGAAAAACTGTTTTTT CASSAGGPAEKLFF
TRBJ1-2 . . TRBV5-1 TGCGCCAGCAGCTTGGCCCCGGACACGTATGGCTACACCTTC CASSLAPDTYGYTF
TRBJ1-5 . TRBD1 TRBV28 TGTGCCAGCAGTCTGGACAGGGCGAGGCCCCGGGGCAATCAGCCCCAGCATTTT CASSLDRARPRGNQPQHF
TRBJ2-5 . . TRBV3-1 TGTGCCAGCAGCGTTAGTGACATTGAAGAGACCCAGTACTTC CASSVSDIEETQYF
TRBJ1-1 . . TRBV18 TGTGCCAGCTCACCTCTAGGGGGTACCACTGAAGCTTTCTTT CASSPLGGTTEAFF
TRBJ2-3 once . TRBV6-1 TGTGCCAGCAGTCTCGGAATGACCCCGCCAGATACGCAGTATTTT CASSLGMTPPDTQYF
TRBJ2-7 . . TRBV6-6 TGTGCCAGCAGACCGACGGGGGGCGGCGAGCAGTACTTC CASRPTGGGEQYF
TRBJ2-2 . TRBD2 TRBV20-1 TGCAGTGCTAGTCGAGCGGGGCGAAACACCGGGGAGCTGTTTTTT CSASRAGRNTGELFF
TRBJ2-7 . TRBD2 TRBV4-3 TGCGCCAGCAGCCTTACTAGCGGGAGGGCATACGAGCAGTACTTC CASSLTSGRAYEQYF
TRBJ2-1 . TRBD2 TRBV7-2 TGTGCCAGCAGCTTAGAGGCTAGCGGGAGAAATGAGCAGTTCTTC CASSLEASGRNEQFF
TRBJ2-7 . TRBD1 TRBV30 TGTGCCTGGAGTCACAAGGGGGCTCCCTACGAGCAGTACTTC CAWSHKGAPYEQYF
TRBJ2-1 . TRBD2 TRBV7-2 TGTGCCAGCAGCTTAGTCCCAGGGCTAGCGGGAGGGCCTAAAGGAAATGAGCAGTTCTTC CASSLVPGLAGGPKGNEQFF
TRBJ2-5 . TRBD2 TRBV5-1 TGCGCCAGCGGGGGAAGCTTAGCGGGTTTGGAGACCCAGTACTTC CASGGSLAGLETQYF
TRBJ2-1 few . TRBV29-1 TGCAGCGTTGGGGCCATAGGGGGCAATGAGCAGTTCTTC CSVGAIGGNEQFF
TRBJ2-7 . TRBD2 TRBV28 TGTGCCAGCAGTTTCCGACTAGCGGGAGGGAGGTACGAGCAGTACTTC CASSFRLAGGRYEQYF
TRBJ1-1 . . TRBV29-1 TGCAGCGTTAAAGGTCCTTCAGAAGAAGCTTTCTTT CSVKGPSEEAFF
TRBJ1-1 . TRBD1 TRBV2 TGTGCCAGCACTGGACAGGTGATGAACACTGAAGCTTTCTTT CASTGQVMNTEAFF
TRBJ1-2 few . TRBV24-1 TGTGCCACCAGTGCTGGGCGCACCTATGGCTACACCTTC CATSAGRTYGYTF
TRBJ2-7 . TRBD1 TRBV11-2 TGTGCCAGCAGCACGGACAGGTTTGGCGAGCAGTACTTC CASSTDRFGEQYF
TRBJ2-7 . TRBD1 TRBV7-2 TGTGCCAGCAGCTTTGGACAGGGTTGGTACGAGCAGTACTTC CASSFGQGWYEQYF
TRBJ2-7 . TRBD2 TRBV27 TGTGCCAGCAGACCCGGGACTAGCGCCTCTTATCAGTACTTC CASRPGTSASYQYF
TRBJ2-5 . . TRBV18 TGTGCCAGCTCACCACGGAGGGAAGAGGTGACCCAGTACTTC CASSPRREEVTQYF
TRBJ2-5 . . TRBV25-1 TGTGCCAGCAGTGAAGGTCAGACCACCCAAGAGACCCAGTACTTC CASSEGQTTQETQYF